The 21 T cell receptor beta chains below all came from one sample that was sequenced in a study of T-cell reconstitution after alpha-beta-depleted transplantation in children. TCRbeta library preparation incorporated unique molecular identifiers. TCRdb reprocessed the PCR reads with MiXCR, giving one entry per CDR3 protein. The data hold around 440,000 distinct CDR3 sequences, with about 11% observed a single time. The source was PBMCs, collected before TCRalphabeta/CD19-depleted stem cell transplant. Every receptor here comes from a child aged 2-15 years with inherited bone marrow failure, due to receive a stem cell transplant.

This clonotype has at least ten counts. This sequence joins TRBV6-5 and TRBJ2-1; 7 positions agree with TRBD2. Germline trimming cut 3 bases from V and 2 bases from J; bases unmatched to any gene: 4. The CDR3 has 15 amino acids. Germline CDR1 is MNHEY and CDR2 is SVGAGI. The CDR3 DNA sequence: TGTGCCAGCAGTTATATGAGCGGGACCTACAATGAGCAGTTCTTC. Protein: CASSYMSGTYNEQFF.

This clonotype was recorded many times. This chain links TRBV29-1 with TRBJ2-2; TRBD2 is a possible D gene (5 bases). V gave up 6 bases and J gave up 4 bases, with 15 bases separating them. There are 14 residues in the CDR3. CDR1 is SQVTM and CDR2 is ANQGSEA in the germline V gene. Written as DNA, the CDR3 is TGCAGCGTGGACTCAACCGAGATCACCGGGGAGCTGTTTTTT. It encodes CSVDSTEITGELFF.

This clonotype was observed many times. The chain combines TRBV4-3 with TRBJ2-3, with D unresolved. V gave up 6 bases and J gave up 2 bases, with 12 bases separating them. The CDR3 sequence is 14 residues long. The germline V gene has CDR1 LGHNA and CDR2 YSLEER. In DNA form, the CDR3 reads TGCGCCAGCAGTTTGTCCACTTACACAGATACGCAGTATTTT. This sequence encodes CASSLSTYTDTQYF.

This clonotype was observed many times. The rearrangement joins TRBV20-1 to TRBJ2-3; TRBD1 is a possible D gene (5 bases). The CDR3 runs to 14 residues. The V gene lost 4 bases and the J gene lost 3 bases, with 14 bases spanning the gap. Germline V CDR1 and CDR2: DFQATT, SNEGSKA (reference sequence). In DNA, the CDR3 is TGCAGTGCTACCGACGCAGGGAAAACAGATACGCAGTATTTT. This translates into CSATDAGKTDTQYF.

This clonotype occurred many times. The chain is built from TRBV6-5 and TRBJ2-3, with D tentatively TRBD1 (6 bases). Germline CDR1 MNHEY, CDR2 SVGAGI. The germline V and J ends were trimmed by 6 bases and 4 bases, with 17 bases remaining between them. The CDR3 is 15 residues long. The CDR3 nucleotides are TGTGCCAGCAGCCCCAGAGGGGGAGACGCAGATACGCAGTATTTT. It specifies CASSPRGGDADTQYF.

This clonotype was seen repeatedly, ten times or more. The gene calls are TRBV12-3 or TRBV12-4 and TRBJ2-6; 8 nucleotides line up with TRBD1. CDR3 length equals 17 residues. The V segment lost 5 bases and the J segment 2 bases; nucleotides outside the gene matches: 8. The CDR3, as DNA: TGTGCCAGCAGTAGGACCCGACAGGGGACTGGGGCCAACGTCCTGACTTTC. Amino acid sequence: CASSRTRQGTGANVLTF.

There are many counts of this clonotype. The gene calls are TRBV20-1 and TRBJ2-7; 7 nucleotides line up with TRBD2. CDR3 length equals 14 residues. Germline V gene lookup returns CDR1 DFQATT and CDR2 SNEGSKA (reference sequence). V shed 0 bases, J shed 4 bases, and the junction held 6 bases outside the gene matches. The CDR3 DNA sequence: TGCAGTGCTAGAGAGGGAGGGGACTTGTACGAGCAGTACTTC. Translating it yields CSAREGGDLYEQYF.

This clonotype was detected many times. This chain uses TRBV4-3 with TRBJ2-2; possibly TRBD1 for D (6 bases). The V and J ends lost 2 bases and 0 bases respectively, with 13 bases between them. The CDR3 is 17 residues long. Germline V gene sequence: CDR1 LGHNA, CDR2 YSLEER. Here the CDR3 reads CASSQSRRGSNTGELFF. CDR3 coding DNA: TGCGCCAGCAGCCAATCCCGTAGGGGGTCGAACACCGGGGAGCTGTTTTTT.

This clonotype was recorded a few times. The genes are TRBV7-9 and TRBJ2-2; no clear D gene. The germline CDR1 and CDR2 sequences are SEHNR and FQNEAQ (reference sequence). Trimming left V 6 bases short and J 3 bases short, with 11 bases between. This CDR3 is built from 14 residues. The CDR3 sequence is CASRTNGYTGELFF. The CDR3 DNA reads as TGTGCCAGCAGAACCAACGGTTACACCGGGGAGCTGTTTTTT.

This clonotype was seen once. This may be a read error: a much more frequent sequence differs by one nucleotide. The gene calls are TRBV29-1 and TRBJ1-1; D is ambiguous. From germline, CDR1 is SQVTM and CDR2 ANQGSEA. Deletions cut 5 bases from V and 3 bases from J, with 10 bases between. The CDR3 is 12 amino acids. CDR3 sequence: CSVLGLDTEAFF. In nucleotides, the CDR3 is TGCAGCGTTCTGGGGTTGGACACTGAAGCTTTCTTT.

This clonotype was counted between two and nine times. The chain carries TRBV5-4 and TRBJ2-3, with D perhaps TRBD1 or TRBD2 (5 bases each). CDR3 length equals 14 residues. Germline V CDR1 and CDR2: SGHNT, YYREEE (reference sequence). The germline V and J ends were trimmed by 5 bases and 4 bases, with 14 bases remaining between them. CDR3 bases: TGTGCCAGCAGTTACACCGGGGCCCCAGATACGCAGTATTTT. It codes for CASSYTGAPDTQYF.

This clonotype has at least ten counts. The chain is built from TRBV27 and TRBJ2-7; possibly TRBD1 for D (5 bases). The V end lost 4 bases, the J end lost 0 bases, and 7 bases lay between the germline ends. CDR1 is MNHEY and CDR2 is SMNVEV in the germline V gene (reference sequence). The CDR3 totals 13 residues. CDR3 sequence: CASSWTPSYEQYF. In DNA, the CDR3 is TGTGCCAGCAGTTGGACACCCTCCTACGAGCAGTACTTC.

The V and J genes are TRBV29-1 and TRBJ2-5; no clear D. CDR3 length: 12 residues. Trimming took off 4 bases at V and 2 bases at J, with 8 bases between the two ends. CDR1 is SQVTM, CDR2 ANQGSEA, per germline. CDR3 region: CSVVGPQETQYF. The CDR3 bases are TGCAGCGTTGTTGGGCCGCAAGAGACCCAGTACTTC.

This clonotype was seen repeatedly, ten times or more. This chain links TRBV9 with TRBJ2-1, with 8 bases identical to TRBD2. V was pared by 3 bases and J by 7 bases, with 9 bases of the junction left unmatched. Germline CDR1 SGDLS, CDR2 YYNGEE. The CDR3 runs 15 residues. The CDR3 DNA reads TGTGCCAGCAGCGGAGAAGCGGGAGTGGGAAATGAGCAGTTCTTC. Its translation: CASSGEAGVGNEQFF. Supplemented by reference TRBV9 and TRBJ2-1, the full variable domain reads DSGVTQTPKHLITATGQRVTLRCSPRSGDLSVYWYQQSLDQGLQFLIQYYNGEERAKGNILERFSAQQFPDLHSELNLSSLELGDSALYFCASSGEAGVGNEQFFGPGTRLTVL.

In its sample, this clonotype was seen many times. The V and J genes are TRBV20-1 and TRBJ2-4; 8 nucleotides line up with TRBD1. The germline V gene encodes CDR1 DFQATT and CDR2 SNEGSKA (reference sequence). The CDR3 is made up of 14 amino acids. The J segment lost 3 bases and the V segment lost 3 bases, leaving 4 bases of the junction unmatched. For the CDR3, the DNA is TGCAGTGCTAGGCCAGGGGGCGGCAAAAACATTCAGTACTTC. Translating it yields CSARPGGGKNIQYF.

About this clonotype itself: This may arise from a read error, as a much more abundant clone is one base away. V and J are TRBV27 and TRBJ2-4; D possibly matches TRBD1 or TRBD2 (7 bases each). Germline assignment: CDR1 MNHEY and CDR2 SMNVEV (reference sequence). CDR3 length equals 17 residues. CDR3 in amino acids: CASSFGIREGAQNIKYF. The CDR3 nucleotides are TGTGCCAGCAGTTTCGGGATCAGGGAGGGGGCGCAAAACATTAAGTACTTC.

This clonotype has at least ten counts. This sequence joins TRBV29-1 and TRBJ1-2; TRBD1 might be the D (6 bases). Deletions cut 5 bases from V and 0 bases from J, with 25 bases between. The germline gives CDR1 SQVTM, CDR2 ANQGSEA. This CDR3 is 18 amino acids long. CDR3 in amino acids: CSVRQVGYRANTNYGYTF. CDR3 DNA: TGCAGCGTTCGCCAAGTGGGCTACAGGGCGAACACTAACTATGGCTACACCTTC.

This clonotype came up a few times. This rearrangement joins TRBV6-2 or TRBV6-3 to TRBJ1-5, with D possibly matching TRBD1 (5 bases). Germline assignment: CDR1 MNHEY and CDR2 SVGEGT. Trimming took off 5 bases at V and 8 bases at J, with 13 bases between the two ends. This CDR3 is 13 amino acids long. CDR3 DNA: TGTGCCAGCAGTCCCACCGGGGGTGAGCCCCAGCATTTT. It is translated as CASSPTGGEPQHF.

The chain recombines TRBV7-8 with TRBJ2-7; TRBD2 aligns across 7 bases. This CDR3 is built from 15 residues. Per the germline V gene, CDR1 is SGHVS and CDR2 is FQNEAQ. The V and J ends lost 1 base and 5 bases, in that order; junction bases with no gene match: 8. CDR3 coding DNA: TGTGCCAGCAGCTTAGGAGCGGGAAACGGAAACGAGCAGTACTTC. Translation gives CASSLGAGNGNEQYF.

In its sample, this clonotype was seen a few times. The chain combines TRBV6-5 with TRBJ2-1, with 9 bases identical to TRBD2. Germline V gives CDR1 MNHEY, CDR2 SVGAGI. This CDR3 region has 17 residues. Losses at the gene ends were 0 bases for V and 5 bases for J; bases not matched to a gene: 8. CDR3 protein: CASSYSGLAGIDNEQFF. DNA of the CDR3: TGTGCCAGCAGTTACTCGGGCCTAGCGGGAATAGACAATGAGCAGTTCTTC.

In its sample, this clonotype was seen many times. CDR3: CASSNGTGGNEQFF. DNA for the CDR3: TGCGCCAGCAGCAACGGGACAGGGGGCAATGAGCAGTTCTTC. The genes are TRBV5-1 and TRBJ2-1; 11 positions agree with TRBD1. V trimming: 4 bases; J trimming: 6 bases; junction bases outside the gene matches: 3. Germline CDR1 is SGHRS and CDR2 is YFSETQ. CDR3 length: 14 amino acids.